The T cell receptor (beta chain) under discussion was sequenced for a study of T-cell reconstitution after alpha-beta-depleted transplantation in children. Of note for this clonotype: Its antigen is unidentified.

The junction had 8 bases not matched to a gene; V was cut back by 3 bases and J by 0 bases. The germline gives CDR1 SSHAT, CDR2 FNYEAQ (reference sequence). This CDR3 spans 16 amino acids. It was with unique molecular identifiers that the TCRbeta library was prepared. TCRdb itself ran the PCR reads through MiXCR, one entry per CDR3 protein. The data show fewer than 550,000 distinct CDR3 sequences, 11% seen once. Study-level findings and limits: About two months after transplant, alpha-beta T cells reportedly came from several hundred expanded graft clones. Surviving thymic progenitors and recipient T cells were the source of high TCRbeta diversity at day 60 in some patients. At one year after transplant, newly produced T cells mostly accounted for T-cell counts and diversity.

The chain recombines TRBV7-7 with TRBJ2-7; 7 positions match TRBD2. The material was PBMCs, mostly from graft donor cells, obtained 180 days after TCRalphabeta/CD19-depleted stem cell transplant. This clonotype originated in a female patient between 2 and 15 years old who had a stem cell transplant for aplastic anemia, so the T cells may come from the graft donor. The CDR3 bases are TGTGCCAGCAGCTTTAAGGGCTGGACTAGCTCCTACGAGCAGTACGTC. It yields the protein CASSFKGWTSSYEQYV.